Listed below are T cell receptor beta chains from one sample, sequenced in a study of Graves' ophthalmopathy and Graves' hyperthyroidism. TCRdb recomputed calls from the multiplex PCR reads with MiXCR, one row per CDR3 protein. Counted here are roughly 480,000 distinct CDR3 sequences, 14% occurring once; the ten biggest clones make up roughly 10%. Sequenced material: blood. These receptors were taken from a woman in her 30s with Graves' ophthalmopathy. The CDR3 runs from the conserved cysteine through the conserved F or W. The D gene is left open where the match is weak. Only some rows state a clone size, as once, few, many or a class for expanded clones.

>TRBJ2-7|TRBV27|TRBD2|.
TGTGCCAGCAAGAGGACTAGCGGCTACGAGCAGTACTTC
CASKRTSGYEQYF
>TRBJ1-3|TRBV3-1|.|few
TGTGCCAGCAGGCCCGAATACAGGGACATCTTT
CASRPEYRDIF
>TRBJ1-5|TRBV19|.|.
TGTGCCAGTAGTGACGGACTCGATAGCAATCAGCCCCAGCATTTT
CASSDGLDSNQPQHF
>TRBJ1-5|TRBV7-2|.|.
TGTGCCAGCTGCCTCAACCACGGAAGCAATCAGCCCCAGCATTTT
CASCLNHGSNQPQHF
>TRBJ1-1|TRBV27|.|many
TGTGCCAGCAGTTTAAAGGGACTTATGAACACTGAAGCTTTCTTT
CASSLKGLMNTEAFF
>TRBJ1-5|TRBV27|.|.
TGTGCCAGCAGACCCACCCCGCGGGGCCCCAATCAGCCCCAGCATTTT
CASRPTPRGPNQPQHF
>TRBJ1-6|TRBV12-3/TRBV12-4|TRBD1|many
TGTGCCAGCAGGGGGGACAGCCTCTATAATTCACCCCTCCACTTT
CASRGDSLYNSPLHF
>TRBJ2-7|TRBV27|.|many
TGTGCCAGCAGTTTATTAGGGGGGCGGCGTGGCGAGCAGTACTTC
CASSLLGGRRGEQYF
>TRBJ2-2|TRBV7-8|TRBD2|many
TGTGCCAGCAGCTTATTTAGCGGGGAACACACCGGGGAGCTGTTTTTT
CASSLFSGEHTGELFF
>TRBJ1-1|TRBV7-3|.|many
TGTGCCAGCAGCTTAACGGGGGGGCTGGGTACTGAAGCTTTCTTT
CASSLTGGLGTEAFF
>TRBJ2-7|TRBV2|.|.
TGTGCCAGCAGTGATCGCGGGGCCTGGGATCAGTACTTC
CASSDRGAWDQYF
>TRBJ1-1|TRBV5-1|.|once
TGCGCCAGCAGCTGGGATTTAGGCGCTGAAGCTTTCTTT
CASSWDLGAEAFF
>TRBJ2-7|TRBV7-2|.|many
TGTGCCAGCAGCTCCGTCCCCTACGAGCAGTACTTC
CASSSVPYEQYF
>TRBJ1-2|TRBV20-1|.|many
TGCAGTGCTAAAGGGGACCTTAACTATGGCTACACCTTC
CSAKGDLNYGYTF
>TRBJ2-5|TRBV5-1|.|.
TGCGCCAGCAGCTTGACTAGCTCCCAAGAGACCCAGTACTTC
CASSLTSSQETQYF
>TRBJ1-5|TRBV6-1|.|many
TGTGCCAGCAGTGAGACAGAGGGTAGCAATCAGCCCCAGCATTTT
CASSETEGSNQPQHF
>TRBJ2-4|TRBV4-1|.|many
TGCGCCAGCAGCCAAGTAGTCGTAGCGACCGCCAAAAACATTCAGTACTTC
CASSQVVVATAKNIQYF